The 22 T cell receptor beta chains listed next were all sequenced from one sample in a study of cytomegalovirus exposure and HLA in healthy donors. The primer mix had 60 Vbeta and 13 Jbeta primers. Profiled with immunoSEQ multiplex PCR; TCRdb holds only in-frame clones, not every one. Of 80,000 to 95,000 clones listed, around 67% are singletons. Material: PBMCs. The receptors derive from a human donor in good health.

V usage is TRBV18 and J usage is TRBJ2-5; D might be TRBD1 (6 bases). The V and J ends lost 2 bases and 3 bases respectively, with 10 bases between them. The CDR3 consists of 14 residues. Germline CDR1 and CDR2: KGHSH and LQKENI. In nucleotides, the CDR3 is TGTGCCAGCTCACCAAGGGCAGGGGAAGAGACCCAGTACTTC. Translation gives CASSPRAGEETQYF.

This clone has just a few counts. The rearrangement uses TRBV10-3 and TRBJ2-7, with 10 bases aligning to TRBD1. With V trimmed by 5 bases and J by 2 bases, 9 bases remained unmatched. CDR3 length: 16 amino acids. Germline-derived CDR1 and CDR2 are ENHRY and SYGVKD. The CDR3 is CAISRDRGEGTYEQYF. CDR3 bases: TGTGCCATCAGTAGGGACAGGGGCGAGGGGACCTACGAGCAGTACTTC.

The gene calls are TRBV5-6 and TRBJ1-1; perhaps TRBD1 as D (6 bases). V was pared by 0 bases and J by 4 bases, with 19 bases between. Germline V lookup: CDR1 SGHDT, CDR2 YYEEEE. CDR3 length: 17 amino acids. The CDR3 region has the DNA TGTGCCAGCAGCTTGGAGGTAACAGGGTCCATAGGCACTGAAGCTTTCTTT. This encodes CASSLEVTGSIGTEAFF.

The rearrangement links TRBV27 to TRBJ2-3; TRBD1 agrees at 7 bases. Per germline, CDR1 MNHEY and CDR2 SMNVEV (reference sequence). The CDR3 runs 18 residues. Losses at the gene ends were 4 bases for V and 4 bases for J; bases not matched to a gene: 17. CDR3: CASSWGPGQPTRADTQYF. The CDR3 nucleotides read TGTGCCAGCAGTTGGGGACCGGGACAGCCGACCAGGGCAGATACGCAGTATTTT.

The rearrangement uses TRBV9 and TRBJ2-3; TRBD2 is a possible D gene (5 bases). The CDR3 covers 15 residues. Germline values: CDR1 SGDLS, CDR2 YYNGEE. Trimming stripped 0 bases from V and 6 bases from J, with 14 bases between. The CDR3 sequence: CASSVGPLGGDTQYF. CDR3 nucleotides: TGTGCCAGCAGCGTAGGGCCGCTCGGCGGGGATACGCAGTATTTT.

In its sample, this clone is medium-sized. The rearrangement joins TRBV7-9 to TRBJ2-5; possibly TRBD1 for D (5 bases). The CDR3 spans 14 residues. Germline CDR1 SEHNR, CDR2 FQNEAQ (reference sequence). The V gene lost 5 bases and the J gene lost 5 bases, with 15 bases spanning the gap. The CDR3 nucleotides read TGTGCCAGCAGCCTAAAGACAGCCCGGGAGACCCAGTACTTC. Protein product: CASSLKTARETQYF.

The chain combines TRBV6-5 with TRBJ2-7, with D perhaps TRBD2 (5 bases). The germline gives CDR1 MNHEY, CDR2 SVGAGI. CDR3 size: 14 residues. Trimming cost V 5 bases and J 4 bases, with 15 bases left between them. CDR3 amino acids: CASSEFGRGYEQYF. The CDR3 DNA reads as TGTGCCAGCAGTGAATTCGGACGGGGATACGAGCAGTACTTC.

This chain joins TRBV4-3 and TRBJ2-1, with a tentative D call TRBD2 (6 bases). This CDR3 spans 16 amino acids. Germline loops: CDR1 LGHNA, CDR2 YSLEER. Trimming took off 4 bases at V and 8 bases at J, with 21 bases between the two ends. This chain's CDR3 is CASSLLRQGGVDEQFF. Here the CDR3 DNA reads TGCGCCAGCAGCCTCCTGCGGCAGGGCGGGGTTGATGAGCAGTTCTTC.

This chain connects TRBV25-1 to TRBJ1-2, with D tentatively TRBD1 (6 bases). The CDR3 loop spans 15 amino acids. Germline CDR1 reads MGHDK; CDR2 reads SYGVNS. Trimming shortened V by 2 bases and J by 7 bases, and 17 bases separated the two germline ends. This CDR3 is CASSEKVGGATGYTF. The DNA for the CDR3 is TGTGCCAGCAGTGAAAAGGTTGGGGGGGCCACTGGCTACACCTTC.

The chain employs TRBV11-3 and TRBJ2-1, with a possible D match to TRBD1 (6 bases). This CDR3 spans 15 amino acids. The V gene's germline CDR1 is SGHNT and CDR2 YENEEA. V lost 5 bases to trimming and J lost 6 bases, with 17 bases between them. Written as DNA, the CDR3 is TGTGCCAGCAGCCCAAGGGCAGGGGCCAGCAATGAGCAGTTCTTC. Protein sequence: CASSPRAGASNEQFF. The full variable domain, with the rest looked up from reference TRBV11-3 and TRBJ2-1, is EAGVVQSPRYKIIEKKQPVAFWCNPISGHNTLYWYLQNLGQGPELLIRYENEEAVDDSQLPKDRFSAERLKGVDSTLKIQPAELGDSAVYLCASSPRAGASNEQFFGPGTRLTVL.

The chain has TRBV27 and TRBJ1-1; a possible D gene is TRBD1 (5 bases). The V end was cut by 2 bases, the J end by 1 base, with 8 bases between. The germline CDR1 and CDR2 sequences are MNHEY and SMNVEV (reference sequence). The CDR3 covers 14 residues. The CDR3 loop reads CASSLTRANTEAFF. In DNA, the CDR3 is TGTGCCAGCAGTTTAACCAGGGCGAACACTGAAGCTTTCTTT.

The rearrangement links TRBV7-9 to TRBJ2-1; 16 positions match TRBD2. CDR1 is SEHNR, CDR2 FQNEAQ, per germline (reference sequence). The CDR3 sequence is 14 residues long. J was trimmed by 15 bases and V by 5 bases; bases with no gene match: 7. The CDR3 DNA is TGTGCCAGCAGCCCGGGGACTAGCGGGGGGGCCCCGTTCTTC. It specifies CASSPGTSGGAPFF.

This chain connects TRBV7-9 to TRBJ1-2; D gene uncertain. The CDR3 extends over 14 amino acids. V was pared by 5 bases and J by 7 bases, with 17 bases between. In germline, CDR1 is SEHNR, CDR2 FQNEAQ (reference sequence). CDR3 coding DNA: TGTGCCAGCAGCGCACTAACGCGGGAAGGTGGCTACACCTTC. It encodes CASSALTREGGYTF.

For this clone: Other DNA sequences from this sample encode an identical CDR3 as well. This CDR3 reads CASSLALAGVETQYF. The CDR3 bases are TGTGCCAGCAGCTTGGCACTAGCGGGGGTGGAGACCCAGTACTTC. This rearrangement joins TRBV5-4 to TRBJ2-5; 11 positions agree with TRBD2. V lost 0 bases and J lost 5; bases outside the gene matches: 3. The CDR3 is made up of 15 amino acids. CDR1 is SGHNT and CDR2 is YYREEE in the germline V gene (reference sequence).

The chain employs TRBV10-3 and TRBJ1-2; 7 bases are shared with TRBD1. With V trimmed by 9 bases and J by 3 bases, 10 bases remained unmatched. Per germline, CDR1 ENHRY and CDR2 SYGVKD. The CDR3 has 14 amino acids. In nucleotides, the CDR3 is TGTGCCATTAACGTAGGGGGCCTCGACTATGGCTACACCTTC. As protein: CAINVGGLDYGYTF.

A few counts support this clone. This chain joins TRBV5-8 and TRBJ1-2; tentatively, D is TRBD1 (6 bases). Trimming took off 4 bases at V and 0 bases at J, with 13 bases between the two ends. The CDR3 covers 15 residues. CDR1 and CDR2 from the germline V gene are SGHTS and YDEGEE. The CDR3 DNA reads as TGTGCCAGCAGCCTTGGACAGACGGCTAACTATGGCTACACCTTC. Protein sequence: CASSLGQTANYGYTF.

The chain recombines TRBV5-1 with TRBJ1-5, with TRBD1 as a possible D gene (6 bases). Deletions cut 4 bases from V and 6 bases from J, with 17 bases between. The CDR3 sequence is 15 residues long. The germline CDR1 and CDR2 sequences are SGHRS and YFSETQ. The CDR3 DNA is TGCGCCAGCAGCAAACAGGGTAATCCCGGTCAGCCCCAGCATTTT. Translation gives CASSKQGNPGQPQHF.

Of note for this clone: The same CDR3 is also encoded by other DNA sequences in this sample. The V gene is TRBV9, the J gene TRBJ2-5, with a weak D call TRBD1 (7 bases). The CDR3 runs 14 residues. V was clipped by 2 bases and J by 2 bases, with 10 bases between them. CDR1 is SGDLS and CDR2 is YYNGEE in the germline V gene. In nucleotides, the CDR3 is TGTGCCAGCAGCGTTCAGGGGGGTCAAGAGACCCAGTACTTC. It encodes CASSVQGGQETQYF. The variable domain in full, completed from reference TRBV9 and TRBJ2-5, reads DSGVTQTPKHLITATGQRVTLRCSPRSGDLSVYWYQQSLDQGLQFLIQYYNGEERAKGNILERFSAQQFPDLHSELNLSSLELGDSALYFCASSVQGGQETQYFGPGTRLLVL.

The chain recombines TRBV30 with TRBJ1-2; 7 bases are a match to TRBD1. Germline CDR1 and CDR2: GTSNPN and SVGIG (reference sequence). V shed 0 bases and J 8 bases; nucleotides not matched to a gene: 6. CDR3 length: 13 residues. CDR3 amino acids: CAWSVKGAQGYTF. The DNA for the CDR3 is TGTGCCTGGAGTGTAAAGGGGGCCCAGGGCTACACCTTC.

The chain links TRBV5-4 to TRBJ1-1; maybe TRBD1 (6 bases). CDR1 is SGHNT, CDR2 YYREEE, per germline (reference sequence). This CDR3 spans 15 amino acids. V lost 3 bases to trimming and J lost 2 bases, with 14 bases between them. The CDR3 spells CASSSQTGINTEAFF. The CDR3, as DNA: TGTGCCAGCAGCTCCCAGACAGGAATTAACACTGAAGCTTTCTTT.

The rearrangement links TRBV6-5 to TRBJ1-1; D remains ambiguous. CDR1 and CDR2 (germline): MNHEY, SVGAGI. Trimming took 2 bases from V and 4 from J, leaving 8 bases between them. This CDR3 region has 13 residues. CDR3 in DNA: TGTGCCAGCAGTTACCCAGCGAGCACTGAAGCTTTCTTT. Amino acid sequence: CASSYPASTEAFF.

The V call is TRBV29-1, the J call TRBJ2-5; a possible D gene is TRBD2 (6 bases). TRBJ2-7 matches the DNA end more closely, so the J call is doubtful. Looked up from germline, CDR1 is SQVTM and CDR2 is ANQGSEA. This CDR3 has 10 residues. The CDR3 reads CSVRGNEQYF. CDR3 nucleotide sequence: TGCAGCGTTCGCGGGAACGAGCAGTACTTC.